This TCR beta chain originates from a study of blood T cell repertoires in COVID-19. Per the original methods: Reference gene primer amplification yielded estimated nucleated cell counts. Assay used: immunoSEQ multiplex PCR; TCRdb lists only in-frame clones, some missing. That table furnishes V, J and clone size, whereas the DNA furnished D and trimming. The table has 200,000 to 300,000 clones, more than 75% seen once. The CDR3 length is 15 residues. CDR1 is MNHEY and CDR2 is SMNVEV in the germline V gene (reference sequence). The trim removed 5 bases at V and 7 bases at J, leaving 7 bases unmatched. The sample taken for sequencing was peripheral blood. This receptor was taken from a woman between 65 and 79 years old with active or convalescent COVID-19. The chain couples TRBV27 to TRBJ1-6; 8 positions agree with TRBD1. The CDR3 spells CASSALGTGNSPLHF. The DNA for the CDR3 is TGTGCCAGCAGTGCCCTCGGGACAGGCAATTCACCCCTCCACTTT.